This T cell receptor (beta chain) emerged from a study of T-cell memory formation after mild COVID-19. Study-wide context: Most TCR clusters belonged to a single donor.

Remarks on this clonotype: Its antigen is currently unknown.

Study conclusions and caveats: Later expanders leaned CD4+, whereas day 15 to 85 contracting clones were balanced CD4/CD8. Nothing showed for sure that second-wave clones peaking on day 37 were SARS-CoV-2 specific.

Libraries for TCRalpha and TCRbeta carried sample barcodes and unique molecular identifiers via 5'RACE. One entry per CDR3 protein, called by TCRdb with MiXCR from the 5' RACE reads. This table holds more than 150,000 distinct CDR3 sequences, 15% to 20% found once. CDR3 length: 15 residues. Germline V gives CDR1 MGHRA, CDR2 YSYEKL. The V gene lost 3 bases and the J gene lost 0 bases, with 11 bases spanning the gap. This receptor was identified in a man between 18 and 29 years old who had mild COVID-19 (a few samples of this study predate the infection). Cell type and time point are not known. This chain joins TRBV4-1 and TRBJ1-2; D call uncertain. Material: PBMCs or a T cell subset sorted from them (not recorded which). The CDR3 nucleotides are TGCGCCAGCAGCCAGGAGCAGGTCCCTAACTATGGCTACACCTTC. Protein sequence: CASSQEQVPNYGYTF.